The entry below describes one TCR beta chain. Its target is unknown. The data are from a study of cytomegalovirus exposure and HLA in healthy donors. This CDR3 is 17 amino acids long. CDR1 is MNHEY, CDR2 SMNVEV, per germline (reference sequence). V was pared by 4 bases and J by 1 base, with 11 bases of the junction left unmatched. Study-level results: Several of the most significant clusters appeared, in a later analysis, to be linked to common viral pathogens. For most subjects, TCR beta sequences were reported to predict HLA-A and HLA-B alleles with accuracy.

PCR employed 60 Vbeta and 13 Jbeta primers. Profiling relied on immunoSEQ multiplex PCR, and the TCRdb table lists in-frame clones only, not all of them. This table has approximately 200,000 clones, 85% appearing once. Nominal health characterized the donors when sampled, though unrecorded immune exposures were likely. The specimen was PBMCs. This chain connects TRBV27 to TRBJ1-2, with 8 bases aligning to TRBD1. The receptor comes from a woman in her forties or fifties in good health and CMV-seronegative. CDR3 sequence reads: CASSSVRDRSHNYGYTF. DNA of the CDR3: TGTGCCAGCAGTTCGGTGAGGGACAGGAGTCATAACTATGGCTACACCTTC.